This T cell receptor (beta chain) was recovered during a study of graft-versus-host responses after intestinal transplantation. Measured with immunoSEQ multiplex PCR; TCRdb has only the in-frame clones, and not every one. The top ten clones hold 0.09% to 0.15% of a sample with about 120,000 clones, 85% to 95% of them seen once. This clone was seen only a few times. Antigen specificity is unknown. V was trimmed by 8 bases and J by 6 bases, leaving 10 bases between them. This CDR3 has 11 amino acids. Germline V gives CDR1 MNHNS, CDR2 SASEGT. The chain has TRBV6-1 and TRBJ1-2, with D unresolved. The material sequenced was unstimulated CD4+ T cells sorted from spleen or lymph node cells, taken before intestinal transplant. This receptor was taken from a human donor who received an intestinal transplant. The CDR3, as DNA: TGTGCCAGCCACAACCAGGATGGCTACACCTTC. Its protein is CASHNQDGYTF.